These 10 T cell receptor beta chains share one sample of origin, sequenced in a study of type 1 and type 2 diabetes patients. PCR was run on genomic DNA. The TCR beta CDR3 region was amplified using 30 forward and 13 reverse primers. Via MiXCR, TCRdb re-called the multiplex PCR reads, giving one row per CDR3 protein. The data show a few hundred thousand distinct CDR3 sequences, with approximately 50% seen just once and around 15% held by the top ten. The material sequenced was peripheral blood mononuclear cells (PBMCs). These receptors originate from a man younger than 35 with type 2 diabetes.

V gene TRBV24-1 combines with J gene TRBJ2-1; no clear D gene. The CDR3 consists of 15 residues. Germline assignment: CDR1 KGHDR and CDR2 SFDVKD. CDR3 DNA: TGTGCTACCGGAATTGGGCCAGGAGACTACAATGAGCAGTTCTTC. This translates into CATGIGPGDYNEQFF.

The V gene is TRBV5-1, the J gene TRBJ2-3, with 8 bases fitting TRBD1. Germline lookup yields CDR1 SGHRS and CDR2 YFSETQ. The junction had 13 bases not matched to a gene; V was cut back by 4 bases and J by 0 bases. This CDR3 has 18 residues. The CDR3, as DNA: TGCGCCAGCAGCCCCGGACAGGGTGTGTATCGAAGCACAGATACGCAGTATTTT. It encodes CASSPGQGVYRSTDTQYF.

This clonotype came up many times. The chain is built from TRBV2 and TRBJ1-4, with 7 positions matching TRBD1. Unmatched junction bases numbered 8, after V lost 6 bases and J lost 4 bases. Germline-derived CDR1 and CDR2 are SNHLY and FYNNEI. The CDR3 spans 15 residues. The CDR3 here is CASRETGRNNEKLFF. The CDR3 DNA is TGTGCCAGCAGAGAGACAGGGCGGAATAATGAAAAACTGTTTTTT.

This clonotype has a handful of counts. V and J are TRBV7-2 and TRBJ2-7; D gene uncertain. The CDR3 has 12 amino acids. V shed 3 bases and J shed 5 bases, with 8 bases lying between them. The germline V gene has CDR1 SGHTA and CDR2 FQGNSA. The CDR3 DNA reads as TGTGCCAGCAGCTTGGCCTGGGACGAGCAGTACTTC. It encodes CASSLAWDEQYF. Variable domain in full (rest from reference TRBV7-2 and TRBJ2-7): GAGVSQSPSNKVTEKGKDVELRCDPISGHTALYWYRQSLGQGLEFLIYFQGNSAPDKSGLPSDRFSAERTGGSVSTLTIQRTQQEDSAVYLCASSLAWDEQYFGPGTRLTVT.

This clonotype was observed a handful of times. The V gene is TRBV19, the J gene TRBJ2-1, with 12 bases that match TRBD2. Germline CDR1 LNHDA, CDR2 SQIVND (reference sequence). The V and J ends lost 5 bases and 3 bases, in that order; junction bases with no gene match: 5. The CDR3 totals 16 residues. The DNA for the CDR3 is TGTGCCAGTAGTCGCGAGACTAGCGGGGGCTACAATGAGCAGTTCTTC. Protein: CASSRETSGGYNEQFF.

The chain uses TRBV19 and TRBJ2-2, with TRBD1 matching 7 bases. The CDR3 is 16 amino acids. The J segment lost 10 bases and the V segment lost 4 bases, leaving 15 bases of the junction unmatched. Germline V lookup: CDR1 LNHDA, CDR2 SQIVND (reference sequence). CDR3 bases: TGTGCCAGTAGTACACCAGACAGGGTAGGTTTCGCGGAGCTGTTTTTT. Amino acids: CASSTPDRVGFAELFF.

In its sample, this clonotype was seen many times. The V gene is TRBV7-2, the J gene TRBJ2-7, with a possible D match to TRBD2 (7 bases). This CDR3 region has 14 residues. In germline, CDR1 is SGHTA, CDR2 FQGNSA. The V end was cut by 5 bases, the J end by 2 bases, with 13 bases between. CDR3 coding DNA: TGTGCCAGCAGCCCGGGGGGCTCTCCCTACGAGCAGTACTTC. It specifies CASSPGGSPYEQYF.

CDR3 sequence: CASSGSGGGRSNEQFF. The CDR3 region has the DNA TGCGCCAGCAGTGGGAGCGGGGGTGGTAGGTCGAATGAGCAGTTCTTC. J is TRBJ2-1 and V is TRBV10-1; 8 bases are a match to TRBD2. J lost 7 bases, V lost 4 bases, and 12 bases had no gene match. Germline CDR1 and CDR2: WNHNN and SYGVQD (reference sequence). This CDR3 spans 16 amino acids.

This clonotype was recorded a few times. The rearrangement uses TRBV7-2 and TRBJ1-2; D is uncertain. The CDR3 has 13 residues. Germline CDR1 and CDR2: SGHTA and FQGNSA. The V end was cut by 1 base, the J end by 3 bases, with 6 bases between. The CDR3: CASSLGVYYGYTF. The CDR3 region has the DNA TGTGCCAGCAGCTTAGGGGTGTACTATGGCTACACCTTC.

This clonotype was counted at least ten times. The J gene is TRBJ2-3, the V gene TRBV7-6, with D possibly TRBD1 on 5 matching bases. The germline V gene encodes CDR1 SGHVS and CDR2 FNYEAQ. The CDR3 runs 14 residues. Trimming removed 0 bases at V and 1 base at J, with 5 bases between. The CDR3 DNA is TGTGCCAGCAGCTTAGCAGGGGGCACAGATACGCAGTATTTT. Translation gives CASSLAGGTDTQYF.